The present entry profiles one T cell receptor (beta chain) with its context. Its target antigen remains unknown. No base quality values were provided; no much bigger clone lies one nucleotide off. Reading from cysteine to phenylalanine, the CDR3 counts 15 amino acids. Only the CDR3 DNA is retained, 45 bases long and in frame from the first base. The germline V gene encodes CDR1 MNHEY and CDR2 SMNVEV (reference sequence). Trimming leaves V shorter by 3 bases and J shorter by 4 bases, with the junction holding 8 bases beyond the gene matches. The data belong to a study of blood T cell repertoires in COVID-19 (dated by TCRdb to the early 2020s). Some background on the complete study: Samples from collaborators originated in the United States, Italy and Spain and spanned both the acute and convalescent phases of COVID-19. The prospective study material was composed of cDNA or gDNA derived from T cells, B-cell-depleted T cells, or PBMCs. Subjects who had been exposed to COVID-19, were actively infected with it, or had recovered from it provided the deeply sampled blood TCRbeta repertoires that made up the dataset. The repertoires were released in a freely available public database intended as a resource for research on the immune response to SARS-CoV-2. The samples were drawn from two sources: the first 160 participants of the ongoing ImmuneRACE study, and 950 to 1,500 subjects contributed by 6 global collaborators. Nearly every sample came with metadata listing a de-identified subject ID, COVID-19 status, age in years and sex. Where HLA class I and class II types were available, the types were taken from metadata supplied by the sample provider, not from assay-based typing.

General conclusions and limits of the study: How much clinical and demographic metadata was included differed by source and by participant, and the metadata was provided uncurated.

Another Seattle source contributed samples from volunteer blood donors who had recovered from COVID-19. Whole blood was collected in K2EDTA tubes by collaborating institutions according to the institutions' own protocols. For TCRbeta analysis, collaborators shipped samples as frozen whole blood, isolated PBMCs, or DNA extracted from either of those sample types. The immunoSEQ Assay, a bias-controlled multiplex PCR, was used to amplify TCRbeta CDR3 regions from genomic DNA. In the source study's methods: Nucleated cell counts per sample were estimated from amplification of reference gene primers within the assay. To quantify the absolute abundance of each unique TCRbeta CDR3 rearrangement, sequence reads were collapsed and filtered. For each sample, productive Simpson clonality was calculated as the square root of Simpson's diversity index over productive rearrangements. TCRdb holds this immuneACCESS table with in-frame rearrangements only. Some clones are missing; in checked studies, unresolved V genes explain under half, and the rest has no known cause. The DNA was the basis for D and trimming; V, J and clone size are from that table. The table for this sample lists 150,000 to 200,000 clones; 80% to 90% of them were counted only once. The ten largest clones take up about 1.9% of the sample.

This chain joins TRBV27 to TRBJ2-7; TRBD1 lines up with 8 middle nucleotides. Specimen: peripheral blood. The clonotype comes from a man aged 18-30 years who had recovered from COVID-19. The CDR3 region reads CASSLDRVSMYEQYF. The DNA sequence is TGTGCCAGCAGTTTGGACAGGGTCTCTATGTACGAGCAGTACTTC.